One and the same sample provided the 24 T cell receptor beta chains below, sequenced in a study of response to subunit inactivated influenza vaccine. TCRdb reanalysed the RT-PCR reads using MiXCR and keeps one entry per CDR3 protein. The repertoire has about 540,000 distinct CDR3 sequences, around 21% of them found once; the top ten carry approximately 2.9%. The same specimen was also included in a second study, on T cells expressing NK-cell markers. As that report states: Production of TCR beta cDNA relied on 5'RACE template switching with UMIs.

The sequenced sample was CD4+ T cells sorted from PBMCs, obtained less than 13 days after vaccination. The receptors originated from a man aged 50-60 years who received an inactivated influenza vaccine.

The genes are TRBV4-3 and TRBJ2-4; either TRBD1 or TRBD2 may fit D (5 bases each). The CDR3 is 15 residues long. V was pared by 5 bases and J by 0 bases, with 11 bases between. CDR1 LGHNA and CDR2 YSLEER come from the germline V gene. The CDR3: CASSEGPSAKNIQYF. The CDR3 DNA reads as TGCGCCAGCAGCGAGGGACCTTCAGCCAAAAACATTCAGTACTTC.

This clonotype was observed a few times. The chain uses TRBV29-1 and TRBJ2-4; possible D gene TRBD1, 6 bases. The V gene lost 4 bases and the J gene lost 4 bases, with 14 bases spanning the gap. Germline CDR1 is SQVTM and CDR2 is ANQGSEA. The CDR3 is 14 residues long. DNA of the CDR3: TGCAGCGTTGTAGAAGGGGGACCTAAAAACATTCAGTACTTC. Amino acids: CSVVEGGPKNIQYF.

This clonotype was counted at least ten times. The genes are TRBV11-1 and TRBJ2-6; 10 nucleotides align to TRBD2. V gave up 3 bases and J gave up 0 bases; unmatched junction bases: 8. The CDR3 runs 19 residues. The germline CDR1 and CDR2 sequences are SGHAT and FQDESV (reference sequence). This CDR3 reads CASSFQLAGPTSGANVLTF. CDR3 sequence (DNA): TGTGCCAGCAGCTTTCAACTAGCGGGACCGACCTCTGGGGCCAACGTCCTGACTTTC.

The chain is built from TRBV3-1 and TRBJ1-6; D may be TRBD1 (6 bases). CDR1 LGHDT and CDR2 YNNKEL come from the germline V gene (reference sequence). Trimming stripped 1 base from V and 4 bases from J, with 11 bases between. The CDR3 contains 16 residues. The CDR3 loop reads CASSQGGQSYNSPLHF. CDR3 nucleotides: TGTGCCAGCAGCCAAGGAGGACAGTCTTATAATTCACCCCTCCACTTT.

This clonotype came up a few times. This chain connects TRBV5-1 to TRBJ1-2, with D uncertain. V dropped 0 bases and J dropped 0 bases, with 9 bases sitting between them. The V gene's germline CDR1 is SGHRS and CDR2 YFSETQ. The CDR3 is 15 residues long. The CDR3 bases are TGCGCCAGCAGCTTGGAAGGAAATACTAACTATGGCTACACCTTC. Translating gives CASSLEGNTNYGYTF.

The chain employs TRBV7-9 and TRBJ2-3, with TRBD1 matching 11 bases. Germline V gives CDR1 SEHNR, CDR2 FQNEAQ (reference sequence). CDR3 length equals 17 residues. The junction had 10 bases not matched to a gene; V was cut back by 5 bases and J by 3 bases. In DNA form, the CDR3 reads TGTGCCAGCAGCCGCGGGCGAGGACAGGGGGCTACAGATACGCAGTATTTT. It encodes CASSRGRGQGATDTQYF.

This clonotype came up a few times. The chain has TRBV7-6 and TRBJ2-3; 14 bases line up with TRBD2. V lost 2 bases to trimming and J lost 1 base; unmatched junction nucleotides: 8. This CDR3 is 19 amino acids long. Per germline, CDR1 SGHVS and CDR2 FNYEAQ. The CDR3 spells CASSLRLAGGQFRTDTQYF. CDR3 sequence (DNA): TGTGCCAGCAGCTTAAGACTAGCGGGGGGGCAGTTTCGCACAGATACGCAGTATTTT.

The chain links TRBV28 to TRBJ1-5; TRBD1 is a possible D gene (6 bases). CDR3 length: 13 amino acids. Trimming left V 6 bases short and J 5 bases short, with 11 bases between. The germline V gene encodes CDR1 MDHEN and CDR2 SYDVKM. The CDR3 spells CASRSGQYQPQHF. Written as DNA, the CDR3 is TGTGCCAGCAGGTCCGGACAGTATCAGCCCCAGCATTTT.

The rearrangement uses TRBV6-2 or TRBV6-3 and TRBJ2-2; 8 nucleotides match TRBD2. With 7 bases clipped from V and 7 bases from J, the junction kept 8 bases outside the gene matches. CDR3 length: 14 residues. Germline lookup yields CDR1 MNHEY and CDR2 SVGEGT. Written as DNA, the CDR3 is TGTGCCAGCACGGGAGCGGGAGTTTTCGGGGAGCTGTTTTTT. Translation gives CASTGAGVFGELFF.

V usage is TRBV10-2 and J usage is TRBJ2-5, with 13 nucleotides matching TRBD2. The J segment lost 5 bases and the V segment lost 0 bases, leaving 3 bases of the junction unmatched. Germline CDR1 and CDR2: WSHSY and SAAADI. CDR3 length equals 16 residues. Written as DNA, the CDR3 is TGCGCCAGCAGTGAGTCCGGGACTAGCGGGACCGAGACCCAGTACTTC. Encoded protein: CASSESGTSGTETQYF.

In this sample, this clonotype turned up a few times. The chain is built from TRBV15 and TRBJ2-1, with a tentative D call TRBD1 (5 bases). With 2 bases removed from V and 8 bases from J, the gap between germline ends came to 22 bases. The CDR3 totals 17 residues. Germline CDR1 and CDR2: LNHNV and YYDKDF (reference sequence). The CDR3 spells CATSRTSGKGDRYEQFF. The CDR3, as DNA: TGTGCCACCAGCAGAACATCAGGGAAAGGCGATAGATATGAGCAGTTCTTC.

This clonotype turned up a few times. The chain's CDR3 is CASSYSDGPRYF. The CDR3 DNA follows: TGTGCCAGCAGTTACTCGGACGGACCGAGGTACTTC. The V call is TRBV6-6, the J call TRBJ2-7; D remains ambiguous. Trimming took off 0 bases at V and 12 bases at J, with 12 bases between the two ends. The CDR3 sequence is 12 residues long. Per the germline V gene, CDR1 is MNHNY and CDR2 is SVGAGI (reference sequence).

V gene TRBV20-1 combines with J gene TRBJ2-2; D is possibly TRBD1 (5 bases). There are 13 residues in the CDR3. The V and J ends lost 4 bases and 2 bases respectively, with 8 bases between them. The germline V gene encodes CDR1 DFQATT and CDR2 SNEGSKA (reference sequence). Here the CDR3 reads CSAIRTNTGELFF. CDR3 bases: TGCAGTGCTATTAGGACAAACACCGGGGAGCTGTTTTTT.

The chain combines TRBV5-6 with TRBJ2-3; D call uncertain. The CDR3 sequence is 14 residues long. CDR1 is SGHDT and CDR2 is YYEEEE in the germline V gene. Between the trimmed V and J ends, which lost 8 bases and 4 bases, there was a span of 17 bases. The CDR3 coding sequence is TGTGCCAGGAGCCCCGGGCTCCCCTCAGATACGCAGTATTTT. Its translation is CARSPGLPSDTQYF.

This chain uses TRBV7-8 with TRBJ2-1; D not resolved. This CDR3 contains 15 residues. The germline V gene encodes CDR1 SGHVS and CDR2 FQNEAQ. The V gene lost 1 base and the J gene lost 4 bases, with 11 bases spanning the gap. The CDR3 region has the DNA TGTGCCAGCAGCTTAGTATGGACGAGATACAATGAGCAGTTCTTC. This translates into CASSLVWTRYNEQFF.

This clonotype has just a few counts. Since a much larger clone is just one base distant, this may be a read error. The chain joins TRBV6-2 or TRBV6-3 to TRBJ2-7, with D possibly matching TRBD2 (5 bases). The CDR3 runs to 14 residues. Trimming stripped 6 bases from V and 3 bases from J, with 15 bases between. Germline CDR1 reads MNHEY; CDR2 reads SVGEGT. CDR3 sequence (DNA): TGTGCCAGCAGGCCCTCGGGAACCAACTACGAGCAGTACTTC. Its translation: CASRPSGTNYEQYF.

A few counts support this clonotype. The chain has TRBV3-1 and TRBJ2-7; 11 bases are shared with TRBD2. Germline trimming cut 1 base from V and 4 bases from J; bases unmatched to any gene: 6. This CDR3 spans 16 amino acids. CDR1 is LGHDT, CDR2 YNNKEL, per germline (reference sequence). The CDR3 coding sequence is TGTGCCAGCAGCCAAGGGCTACTAGCGGGGGATTACGAGCAGTACTTC. Amino acid sequence: CASSQGLLAGDYEQYF.

This clonotype was seen many times. This chain uses TRBV12-3 or TRBV12-4 with TRBJ2-5, with D possibly matching TRBD1 (5 bases). The CDR3 has 14 amino acids. The germline V and J ends were trimmed by 1 base and 1 base, with 7 bases remaining between them. In DNA, the CDR3 is TGTGCCAGCAGTTTAGGGGGCCCCCAAGAGACCCAGTACTTC. Its protein is CASSLGGPQETQYF.

The rearrangement links TRBV5-1 to TRBJ2-3, with TRBD1 as a possible D gene (6 bases). V lost 4 bases to trimming and J lost 2 bases, with 11 bases between them. Germline V gene sequence: CDR1 SGHRS, CDR2 YFSETQ. The CDR3 is 14 residues long. CDR3 loop: CASSRGQDTDTQYF. CDR3 DNA sequence: TGCGCCAGCAGCAGGGGACAAGACACAGATACGCAGTATTTT.

The chain is built from TRBV15 and TRBJ2-1; D gene uncertain. The CDR3 totals 14 residues. Germline V lookup: CDR1 LNHNV, CDR2 YYDKDF (reference sequence). Trimming pared 0 bases from V and 7 bases from J, leaving 10 bases between. CDR3 in amino acids: CATSRDAFVNEQFF. CDR3 in DNA: TGTGCCACCAGCAGAGATGCTTTCGTAAATGAGCAGTTCTTC.

This clonotype came up many times. The chain combines TRBV20-1 with TRBJ2-4; no clear D. Germline lookup yields CDR1 DFQATT and CDR2 SNEGSKA (reference sequence). The CDR3 has 14 amino acids. CDR3 sequence reads: CGTRWGRAKNIQYF. The CDR3 bases are TGCGGCACACGGTGGGGTAGGGCCAAAAACATTCAGTACTTC.

This clonotype has a handful of counts. This chain joins TRBV6-1 and TRBJ1-1; tentatively, D is TRBD1 (6 bases). The V and J ends lost 6 bases and 5 bases respectively, with 22 bases between them. The V gene's germline CDR1 is MNHNS and CDR2 SASEGT. The CDR3 runs to 16 residues. The CDR3 bases are TGTGCCAGCAGCCCCGGGACACCCCCTTTAGGAACTGAAGCTTTCTTT. This gives the protein CASSPGTPPLGTEAFF.

This clonotype was counted ten times or more. The CDR3 reads CASRAGTGYTGELFF. The CDR3 DNA reads as TGCGCCAGCAGGGCCGGGACAGGGTACACCGGGGAGCTGTTTTTT. The chain combines TRBV4-3 with TRBJ2-2; TRBD1 matches at 9 bases. CDR1 is LGHNA and CDR2 is YSLEER in the germline V gene. This CDR3 region has 15 residues. Trimming removed 6 bases from V and 3 bases from J; junction bases left unmatched: 5.

This chain connects TRBV20-1 to TRBJ2-7; no clear D gene. The CDR3 is 11 amino acids. From germline, CDR1 is DFQATT and CDR2 SNEGSKA (reference sequence). The V end was cut by 1 base, the J end by 6 bases, with 7 bases between. The CDR3 sequence: CSARVVSEQYF. DNA of the CDR3: TGCAGTGCTAGAGTGGTCAGCGAGCAGTACTTC.